Shown below are 19 T cell receptor beta chains from a single sample sequenced in a study of regulatory T cells. Overall study results and limits: Hydrophobic residues at CDR3 positions 6 and 7 were enriched in conventional CD4+ T cells of CD3G-deficient patients.

The primer mix had 52 TRBV and 13 TRBJ primers. Repertoires were generated with immunoSEQ multiplex PCR, while TCRdb's copy carries only in-frame clones and drops some. The data hold some 38,000 clones, with 89% observed a single time. Their antigens remain unidentified. The sequencing sample was made of conventional CD4+ T cells sorted from blood. Receptors originate from a person aged 18-29 years with CD3G deficiency.

The chain is built from TRBV7-9 and TRBJ2-5, with D hard to call. Looked up from germline, CDR1 is SEHNR and CDR2 is FQNEAQ (reference sequence). V was trimmed by 0 bases and J by 2 bases, leaving 7 bases between them. The CDR3 is 14 amino acids. For the CDR3, the DNA is TGTGCCAGCAGCTTAGCGTCGACACAAGAGACCCAGTACTTC. Amino acids: CASSLASTQETQYF.

The chain couples TRBV18 to TRBJ2-3; 9 bases are a match to TRBD2. Germline V lookup: CDR1 KGHSH, CDR2 LQKENI. The CDR3 has 16 residues. V lost 5 bases, J lost 2 bases, and 8 bases stayed unmatched. Written as DNA, the CDR3 is TGTGCCAGCTCAACTTTAGCGGGGGCCGACACAGATACGCAGTATTTT. The encoded protein is CASSTLAGADTDTQYF.

The chain combines TRBV7-9 with TRBJ2-3; D perhaps matches TRBD2 (6 bases). The V gene lost 1 base and the J gene lost 10 bases, with 9 bases spanning the gap. The CDR3 totals 12 residues. Germline CDR1 and CDR2: SEHNR and FQNEAQ (reference sequence). The CDR3 is CASSLGEDPQYF. CDR3 nucleotides: TGTGCCAGCAGCTTAGGGGAGGACCCGCAGTATTTT.

In its sample, this clone was seen once. This chain uses TRBV20-1 with TRBJ1-1; D not certain. CDR3 length: 11 residues. The germline V gene has CDR1 DFQATT and CDR2 SNEGSKA (reference sequence). Deletions cut 5 bases from V and 0 bases from J, with 4 bases between. CDR3 bases: TGCAGTGCTTTTATGAACACTGAAGCTTTCTTT. Residues: CSAFMNTEAFF.

This chain joins TRBV7-9 and TRBJ2-1; TRBD2 matches 8 bases. Germline lookup yields CDR1 SEHNR and CDR2 FQNEAQ (reference sequence). The CDR3 runs 14 residues. The ends lost 7 bases at V and 10 bases at J; junction bases unmatched: 12. The CDR3 nucleotides read TGTGCCAGCACCCGGGGGGGGATACAGGGCGAGCAGTTCTTC. It codes for CASTRGGIQGEQFF.

The chain carries TRBV6-1 and TRBJ1-6; perhaps TRBD1 as D (5 bases). This CDR3 spans 14 amino acids. Germline-derived CDR1 and CDR2 are MNHNS and SASEGT. Trimming removed 8 bases at V and 11 bases at J, with 19 bases between. The CDR3 loop reads CASLLQGWGAPLHF. The CDR3 DNA reads as TGTGCCAGCCTACTCCAGGGTTGGGGAGCACCCCTCCACTTT.

The rearrangement links TRBV10-3 to TRBJ2-1, with D unclear. The germline V gene has CDR1 ENHRY and CDR2 SYGVKD. This CDR3 comprises 13 residues. Trimming removed 10 bases at V and 8 bases at J, with 18 bases between. The CDR3 protein is CATRVPASDEQFF. CDR3 DNA sequence: TGTGCCACCAGAGTCCCGGCGAGCGATGAGCAGTTCTTC.

The chain links TRBV7-9 to TRBJ2-5; D tentatively reads TRBD1 or TRBD2 (5 bases each). This CDR3 comprises 13 residues. CDR1 SEHNR and CDR2 FQNEAQ come from the germline V gene (reference sequence). Deletions cut 4 bases from V and 14 bases from J, with 20 bases between. The CDR3 nucleotides read TGTGCCAGCAGCTCGGGGTACCGGGACGTTGCCTACTTC. Translating it yields CASSSGYRDVAYF.

The rearrangement links TRBV7-2 to TRBJ2-3, with D unresolved. V lost 5 bases, J lost 1 base, and 13 bases lay in between. Germline V gives CDR1 SGHTA, CDR2 FQGNSA. The CDR3 has 15 residues. CDR3 DNA: TGTGCCAGCAGCCCGACCGGTCGGGGCACAGATACGCAGTATTTT. Its protein is CASSPTGRGTDTQYF.

The gene calls are TRBV6-1 and TRBJ2-3; TRBD2 might be the D (5 bases). Germline CDR1 is MNHNS and CDR2 is SASEGT. CDR3 length: 15 amino acids. V was clipped by 6 bases and J by 5 bases, with 18 bases between them. CDR3 loop: CASSLRREPGDTQYF. CDR3 in DNA: TGTGCCAGCAGCCTACGCCGGGAACCAGGAGATACGCAGTATTTT.

This chain uses TRBV5-1 with TRBJ2-1; TRBD2 agrees at 7 bases. The trim removed 0 bases at V and 9 bases at J, leaving 12 bases unmatched. CDR3 length equals 16 residues. The germline V gene has CDR1 SGHRS and CDR2 YFSETQ. DNA of the CDR3: TGCGCCAGCAGCTTGGGGTTGAGGGAGGGCCTAGGTGAGCAGTTCTTC. Translating it yields CASSLGLREGLGEQFF.

The V and J genes are TRBV28 and TRBJ1-2; 8 positions match TRBD1. The length of the CDR3 is 15 residues. CDR1 is MDHEN and CDR2 is SYDVKM in the germline V gene. V shed 5 bases, J shed 8 bases, and the junction held 13 bases outside the gene matches. CDR3 loop: CASSPLRDRGDGYTF. In nucleotides, the CDR3 is TGTGCCAGCAGTCCGCTCCGAGACAGGGGAGACGGCTACACCTTC.

The CDR3 region has the DNA TGTGCCAGCAGTGAAGGGCCCTCTGGGGCCAACGTCCTGACTTTC. This encodes CASSEGPSGANVLTF. The chain employs TRBV6-1 and TRBJ2-6; D call uncertain. CDR3 size: 15 residues. CDR1 is MNHNS and CDR2 is SASEGT in the germline V gene. Trimming cost V 1 base and J 0 bases, with 4 bases left between them.

The CDR3 DNA follows: TGCGCCAGCAGCTTGGGGACAGGGGGCTACGAGCAGTACTTC. Protein product: CASSLGTGGYEQYF. The gene calls are TRBV5-1 and TRBJ2-7, with 10 bases fitting TRBD1. The length of the CDR3 is 14 residues. Trimming cost V 0 bases and J 3 bases; bases outside gene matches: 0. Germline V gene sequence: CDR1 SGHRS, CDR2 YFSETQ.

V is TRBV10-3 and J is TRBJ1-1, with TRBD1 as a possible D gene (5 bases). This CDR3 has 14 residues. V dropped 6 bases and J dropped 0 bases, with 11 bases sitting between them. The V gene's germline CDR1 is ENHRY and CDR2 SYGVKD. The CDR3, as DNA: TGTGCCATCAGCAAGACAGAAATGAACACTGAAGCTTTCTTT. Translating gives CAISKTEMNTEAFF.

The rearrangement links TRBV10-3 to TRBJ2-3, with D possibly matching TRBD1 (6 bases). Germline values: CDR1 ENHRY, CDR2 SYGVKD. V was shortened by 3 bases and J by 8 bases, with 9 bases between the two germline ends. The CDR3 runs to 12 residues. CDR3 loop: CAISESRGTQYF. DNA of the CDR3: TGTGCCATCAGTGAATCCAGGGGTACGCAGTATTTT.

The chain is built from TRBV28 and TRBJ2-7, with D possibly being TRBD2 (6 bases). CDR1 is MDHEN, CDR2 SYDVKM, per germline. This CDR3 region has 14 residues. Trimming shortened V by 5 bases and J by 2 bases, and 13 bases separated the two germline ends. The CDR3 protein is CASSPGTGPYEQYF. CDR3 DNA sequence: TGTGCCAGCAGTCCCGGGACTGGTCCCTACGAGCAGTACTTC.

V usage is TRBV28 and J usage is TRBJ2-3, with a tentative D call TRBD1 (5 bases). CDR1 and CDR2 (germline): MDHEN, SYDVKM. Trimming took off 3 bases at V and 3 bases at J, with 16 bases between the two ends. This CDR3 has 16 amino acids. The DNA for the CDR3 is TGTGCCAGCAGTTTGAGTGGGGCTCAAACAACAGATACGCAGTATTTT. Protein sequence: CASSLSGAQTTDTQYF.

V gene TRBV28 combines with J gene TRBJ1-1, with D uncertain. Deletions cut 3 bases from V and 0 bases from J, with 8 bases between. This CDR3 is built from 14 residues. CDR1 MDHEN and CDR2 SYDVKM come from the germline V gene. The CDR3 loop is CASSLLPMNTEAFF. CDR3 DNA: TGTGCCAGCAGTTTGCTTCCGATGAACACTGAAGCTTTCTTT.